This T cell receptor (beta chain) was obtained from a study of blood T cells in healthy people across ages. Across the whole study: In model experiments, template switching was able to capture about one barcoded beta molecule for every two T cells that were present.

A J-beta primer mix and a sample-barcoded 5' primer were used in a second PCR of about 6 to 12 cycles. There were at least 3 million CDR3-containing paired-end reads obtained from each sample. Via MiXCR, TCRdb re-called the 5' RACE reads, giving one row per CDR3 protein. The sample has 800,000 to 950,000 distinct CDR3 sequences, around 48% seen once. General observations from the study: Possibly confounding the expanded clonotype changes was the fact that donor CMV status was unknown.

Each sample yielded at least 7 million isolated PBMCs. This clonotype was counted once. The antigen is not known. The TCR comes from a man aged 25 to 40 in good health. The sequenced material came from blood.

The CDR3 DNA is TGTGCCATCAGCCGAGGGACTAATTCACCCCTCCACTTT. Translating gives CAISRGTNSPLHF. The chain recombines TRBV12-3 or TRBV12-4 with TRBJ1-6, with D tentatively TRBD1 (5 bases). CDR3 length: 13 amino acids. V shed 10 bases and J shed 6 bases, with 13 bases lying between them.